A single sample is the source of the 22 T cell receptor beta chains below, sequenced in a study of T cell repertoires in cytomegalovirus infection. TCRdb passed the reads through MiXCR, listing each CDR3 protein once. Among roughly 320,000 distinct CDR3 sequences, 9.6% were seen once, and the ten largest hold around 2.5%. Material: PBMCs. These receptors originate from a human donor in good health (CMV status not recorded). Some clones in this sample may be carry-over from other donors' samples.

The sample holds many counts of this clonotype. The genes are TRBV5-5 and TRBJ2-7, with D maybe TRBD1 (6 bases). V lost 2 bases and J 3 bases, leaving 18 bases between the germline ends. The CDR3 is made up of 16 amino acids. The germline V gene has CDR1 SGHKS and CDR2 YYEKEE (reference sequence). CDR3 loop: CASSLDLQGPRYEQYF. CDR3 in DNA: TGTGCCAGCAGCTTAGATTTACAGGGTCCCCGCTACGAGCAGTACTTC.

The gene calls are TRBV28 and TRBJ2-7; D is perhaps TRBD1 (7 bases). The CDR3 spans 15 residues. Trimming removed 10 bases from V and 6 bases from J, with 25 bases in between. Germline V gene sequence: CDR1 MDHEN, CDR2 SYDVKM. The CDR3 loop reads CATLFAPGGHSEQYF. In DNA, the CDR3 is TGTGCCACCCTTTTCGCTCCAGGGGGGCATTCCGAGCAGTACTTC.

In its sample, this clonotype was seen many times. This chain uses TRBV5-1 with TRBJ2-1, with a tentative D call TRBD2 (5 bases). Germline values: CDR1 SGHRS, CDR2 YFSETQ. The CDR3 length is 13 residues. The V end lost 4 bases, the J end lost 7 bases, and 12 bases lay between the germline ends. This CDR3 reads CASSAERGNEQFF. As DNA, the CDR3 is TGCGCCAGCAGCGCCGAACGAGGGAATGAGCAGTTCTTC. Based on the CDR3 plus reference TRBV5-1 and TRBJ2-1, the full variable domain is KAGVTQTPRYLIKTRGQQVTLSCSPISGHRSVSWYQQTPGQGLQFLFEYFSETQRNKGNFPGRFSGRQFSNSRSEMNVSTLELGDSALYLCASSAERGNEQFFGPGTRLTVL.

At least ten counts were recorded for this clonotype. The chain carries TRBV24-1 and TRBJ1-1; the D is unclear. Germline-derived CDR1 and CDR2 are KGHDR and SFDVKD. V was pared by 0 bases and J by 5 bases, with 6 bases between. The CDR3 has 13 residues. CDR3 sequence reads: CATSDLRRTEAFF. The CDR3 coding sequence is TGTGCCACCAGTGATTTGCGGCGGACTGAAGCTTTCTTT.

Regarding this clonotype: A clone one base away is much larger, so this may be a read error. The chain carries TRBV14 and TRBJ2-1; TRBD1 might be the D (6 bases). V was pared by 4 bases and J by 0 bases, with 16 bases between. Germline V CDR1 and CDR2: SGHDN, FVKESK. CDR3 length: 17 residues. The CDR3 sequence is CASSPVGRQVSYNEQFF. The CDR3 coding sequence is TGTGCCAGCAGCCCAGTCGGAAGACAGGTCTCCTACAATGAGCAGTTCTTC.

This clonotype was found a few times. V usage is TRBV29-1 and J usage is TRBJ2-7; a weak D match, TRBD2 (5 bases). Germline V gene sequence: CDR1 SQVTM, CDR2 ANQGSEA. Trimming removed 8 bases at V and 3 bases at J, with 20 bases between. This CDR3 contains 14 residues. The CDR3 reads CSSIPRAGDYEQYV. DNA of the CDR3: TGCAGCTCTATACCCCGAGCCGGGGACTACGAGCAGTACGTC.

This chain links TRBV29-1 with TRBJ1-4, with D unclear. V shed 4 bases and J shed 3 bases, with 9 bases lying between them. Germline CDR1 reads SQVTM; CDR2 reads ANQGSEA. The CDR3 sequence is 13 residues long. The chain's CDR3 is CSVVLGSNEKLFF. In DNA, the CDR3 is TGCAGCGTTGTCTTGGGTTCTAATGAAAAACTGTTTTTT.

The chain links TRBV3-1 to TRBJ2-1; 9 bases are shared with TRBD2. The CDR3 spans 17 residues. J gave up 7 bases and V 4 bases, and 14 bases lay outside the gene matches. The germline V gene has CDR1 LGHDT and CDR2 YNNKEL (reference sequence). For the CDR3, the DNA is TGTGCCAGCAGCCGACAAATAAGGGCGGGGGGGCAGAATGAGCAGTTCTTC. Encoded protein: CASSRQIRAGGQNEQFF.

This clonotype was observed at least ten times. The chain combines TRBV12-3 or TRBV12-4 with TRBJ2-5; 11 bases line up with TRBD2. The CDR3 runs to 17 residues. V lost 3 bases, J lost 3 bases, and 9 bases stayed unmatched. The CDR3, as DNA: TGTGCCAGCAGTTTCCGGTCGATAGCGGGGGGGAAAGAGACCCAGTACTTC. This sequence encodes CASSFRSIAGGKETQYF.

This clonotype was observed a few times. The chain combines TRBV6-5 with TRBJ2-3; a weak D match, TRBD1 (6 bases). CDR3 length: 15 residues. With 1 base removed from V and 4 bases from J, the gap between germline ends came to 12 bases. Germline lookup yields CDR1 MNHEY and CDR2 SVGAGI. CDR3 protein: CASSYWSGAADTQYF. In DNA form, the CDR3 reads TGTGCCAGCAGTTACTGGTCAGGGGCCGCAGATACGCAGTATTTT.

This clonotype was observed a handful of times. The V and J genes are TRBV12-3 or TRBV12-4 and TRBJ2-2, with 15 nucleotides matching TRBD2. The CDR3 loop spans 15 amino acids. The V segment lost 8 bases and the J segment 7 bases; nucleotides outside the gene matches: 5. CDR3 residues: CASGLAGGPGGELFF. CDR3 sequence (DNA): TGTGCCAGCGGACTAGCGGGGGGGCCTGGCGGGGAGCTGTTTTTT.

Of note for this clonotype: Being one base from a much bigger clone, this may be a read error. The chain joins TRBV5-4 to TRBJ2-5; 9 bases align to TRBD2. V lost 2 bases to trimming and J lost 5 bases; unmatched junction nucleotides: 10. Germline CDR1 reads SGHNT; CDR2 reads YYREEE (reference sequence). The CDR3 consists of 16 residues. The CDR3: CASSFGGGGATETQYF. Written as DNA, the CDR3 is TGTGCCAGCAGCTTTGGGGGCGGGGGGGCCACGGAGACCCAGTACTTC.

This clonotype has ten or more counts. This sequence joins TRBV7-2 and TRBJ2-3; 12 bases map to TRBD2. CDR3 size: 16 residues. Trimming cost V 5 bases and J 4 bases; bases outside gene matches: 7. Per germline, CDR1 SGHTA and CDR2 FQGNSA. In nucleotides, the CDR3 is TGTGCCAGCAGCACTAAGACTAGCGGGGGTGCAGATACGCAGTATTTT. Its translation is CASSTKTSGGADTQYF. Full variable domain (missing parts from reference TRBV7-2 and TRBJ2-3): GAGVSQSPSNKVTEKGKDVELRCDPISGHTALYWYRQSLGQGLEFLIYFQGNSAPDKSGLPSDRFSAERTGGSVSTLTIQRTQQEDSAVYLCASSTKTSGGADTQYFGPGTRLTVL.

This clonotype was seen many times. The genes are TRBV20-1 and TRBJ2-1; 7 bases match TRBD1. The V segment lost 5 bases and the J segment 4 bases; nucleotides outside the gene matches: 5. The V gene's germline CDR1 is DFQATT and CDR2 SNEGSKA (reference sequence). The CDR3 spans 13 residues. CDR3 in DNA: TGCAGTGCTCTGGGGACAGTTTACAATGAGCAGTTCTTC. This codes for CSALGTVYNEQFF.

On this clonotype: Given a much more abundant clone one base away, this may be a read error. The chain links TRBV20-1 to TRBJ2-7; D call uncertain. The germline CDR1 and CDR2 sequences are DFQATT and SNEGSKA (reference sequence). The CDR3 is 14 residues long. The germline V and J ends were trimmed by 4 bases and 4 bases, with 17 bases remaining between them. CDR3 region: CSAMADRRGYEQYV. DNA of the CDR3: TGCAGTGCTATGGCGGATAGGAGAGGATACGAGCAGTACGTC.

V gene TRBV29-1 combines with J gene TRBJ2-7, with D perhaps TRBD1 (5 bases). This CDR3 has 11 amino acids. With 3 bases removed from V and 3 bases from J, the gap between germline ends came to 6 bases. CDR1 is SQVTM and CDR2 is ANQGSEA in the germline V gene. This chain's CDR3 is CSVETDYEQYV. CDR3 DNA sequence: TGCAGCGTTGAGACAGACTACGAGCAGTACGTC.

This clonotype occurred a few times. The chain links TRBV18 to TRBJ1-2; the D is unclear. This CDR3 has 15 amino acids. Per the germline V gene, CDR1 is KGHSH and CDR2 is LQKENI. V lost 3 bases to trimming and J lost 8 bases, with 19 bases between them. CDR3 residues: CASSPGVGGKEGYTF. The CDR3 nucleotides read TGTGCCAGCTCACCGGGAGTTGGAGGGAAGGAGGGCTACACCTTC. Drawing the rest from reference TRBV18 and TRBJ1-2, the complete variable domain is NAGVMQNPRHLVRRRGQEARLRCSPMKGHSHVYWYRQLPEEGLKFMVYLQKENIIDESGMPKERFSAEFPKEGPSILRIQQVVRGDSAAYFCASSPGVGGKEGYTFGSGTRLTVV.

This clonotype has just a few counts. DNA for the CDR3: TGCAGCGTTGGGGCCCAGTACTTC. Encoded protein: CSVGAQYF. The chain combines TRBV29-1 with TRBJ2-5; D gene ambiguous. The CDR3 contains 8 residues. Trimming took off 4 bases at V and 9 bases at J, with 3 bases between the two ends. Per the germline V gene, CDR1 is SQVTM and CDR2 is ANQGSEA.

In this sample, this clonotype turned up a few times. The rearrangement uses TRBV28 and TRBJ2-7; no clear D. The germline V gene encodes CDR1 MDHEN and CDR2 SYDVKM. The CDR3 contains 13 residues. V dropped 6 bases and J dropped 13 bases, with 22 bases sitting between them. The CDR3 region is CASSRPDGSRLYV. For the CDR3, the DNA is TGTGCCAGCAGCCGCCCCGACGGTAGTCGTCTCTACGTC.

This clonotype was picked up many times. The chain uses TRBV7-9 and TRBJ2-6, with 7 nucleotides matching TRBD1. The CDR3 has 18 residues. The ends lost 8 bases at V and 0 bases at J; junction bases unmatched: 13. The germline V gene encodes CDR1 SEHNR and CDR2 FQNEAQ (reference sequence). The chain's CDR3 is CASRPGTAILSGANVLTF. The CDR3 DNA is TGTGCCAGCCGTCCGGGGACAGCGATCCTCTCTGGGGCCAACGTCCTGACTTTC.

As for this clonotype: A much larger clone lies one base from this, so it may be a read error. The rearrangement uses TRBV28 and TRBJ2-3; possibly TRBD1 for D (5 bases). CDR3 length: 14 residues. Germline CDR1 MDHEN, CDR2 SYDVKM. CDR3 protein: CASRLTRVTDMQYF. The CDR3, as DNA: TGTGCCAGCAGACTAACCAGGGTCACAGATATGCAGTATTTT. The entire variable domain, with the rest obtained from reference TRBV28 and TRBJ2-3, is as follows: DVKVTQSSRYLVKRTGEKVFLECVQDMDHENMFWYRQDPGLGLRLIYFSYDVKMKEKGDIPEGYSVSREKKERFSLILESASTNQTSMYLCASRLTRVTDMQYFGPGTRLTVL.

Only a few counts were recorded for this clonotype. The chain uses TRBV3-1 and TRBJ1-6; 9 nucleotides align to TRBD1. This CDR3 has 14 residues. The J segment lost 9 bases and the V segment lost 8 bases, leaving 8 bases of the junction unmatched. The germline CDR1 and CDR2 sequences are LGHDT and YNNKEL (reference sequence). This CDR3 reads CASGPGQGLSPLHF. In DNA form, the CDR3 reads TGTGCCAGCGGACCCGGACAGGGGCTTTCACCCCTCCACTTT. Based on the CDR3 plus reference TRBV3-1 and TRBJ1-6, the full variable domain is DTAVSQTPKYLVTQMGNDKSIKCEQNLGHDTMYWYKQDSKKFLKIMFSYNNKELIINETVPNRFSPKSPDKAHLNLHINSLELGDSAVYFCASGPGQGLSPLHFGNGTRLTVT.